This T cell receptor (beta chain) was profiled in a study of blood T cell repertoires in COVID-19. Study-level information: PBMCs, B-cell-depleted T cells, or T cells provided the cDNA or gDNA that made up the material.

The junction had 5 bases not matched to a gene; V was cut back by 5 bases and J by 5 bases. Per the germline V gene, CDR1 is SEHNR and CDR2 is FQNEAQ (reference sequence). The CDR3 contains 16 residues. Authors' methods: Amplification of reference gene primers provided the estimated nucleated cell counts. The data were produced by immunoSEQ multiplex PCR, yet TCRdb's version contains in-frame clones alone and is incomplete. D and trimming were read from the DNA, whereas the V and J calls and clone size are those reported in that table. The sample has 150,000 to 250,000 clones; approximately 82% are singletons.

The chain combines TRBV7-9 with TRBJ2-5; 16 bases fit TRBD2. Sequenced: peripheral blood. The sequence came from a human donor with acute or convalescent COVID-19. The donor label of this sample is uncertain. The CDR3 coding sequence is TGTGCCAGCAGCCCGGGACTAGCGGGGGGGGGCGAGACCCAGTACTTC. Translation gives CASSPGLAGGGETQYF.